These T cell receptor beta chains were read from a single sample in a study of beta chain features in type 1 diabetes. Profiled with immunoSEQ multiplex PCR; TCRdb holds only in-frame clones, not every one. The table includes 300,000 or so clones, about 14% detected once. The sequencing sample was made of naive CD4+ T cells from blood. The receptor set was obtained from a woman aged 18-29 years with type 1 diabetes. CDR3s include the opening cysteine and the closing phenylalanine or tryptophan. A D gene is named only where the DNA matches it firmly. Size values are once, few and many counts, or a class for expanded clones, and some rows have none.

clone size: few; D gene: -; J gene: TRBJ2-7; V gene: TRBV30; CDR3 length: 11; CDR3 DNA: TGTGCCTGGAGTCGTATCTACGAGCAGTACTTC; CDR3 protein: CAWSRIYEQYF
clone size: few; D gene: TRBD2; J gene: TRBJ2-3; V gene: TRBV9; CDR3 length: 18; CDR3 DNA: TGTGCCAGCAGCGTACTCCAAATAGCGGGACCGAGCACAGATACGCAGTATTTT; CDR3 protein: CASSVLQIAGPSTDTQYF
clone size: few; D gene: TRBD2; J gene: TRBJ2-1; V gene: TRBV12-5; CDR3 length: 13; CDR3 DNA: TGTGCTAGTGGTTTGGCAGAACGCGGGAGTCGGTTCTTC; CDR3 protein: CASGLAERGSRFF
clone size: few; D gene: TRBD2; J gene: TRBJ2-5; V gene: TRBV5-4; CDR3 length: 14; CDR3 DNA: TGTGCCAGCAGCTCAGGACTAGCGGGGGAGACCCAGTACTTC; CDR3 protein: CASSSGLAGETQYF
clone size: -; D gene: TRBD1; J gene: TRBJ2-2; V gene: TRBV27; CDR3 length: 16; CDR3 DNA: TGTGCCAGCAGTTCCTGGACAGGGGGGGGCACCGGGGAGCTGTTTTTT; CDR3 protein: CASSSWTGGGTGELFF
clone size: -; D gene: -; J gene: TRBJ2-5; V gene: TRBV9; CDR3 length: 15; CDR3 DNA: TGTGCCAGCAGCGTAGCTAACGGTAGACAAGAGACCCAGTACTTC; CDR3 protein: CASSVANGRQETQYF
clone size: few; D gene: TRBD1; J gene: TRBJ1-2; V gene: TRBV6-5; CDR3 length: 16; CDR3 DNA: TGTGCCAGCAGTAACTCTCACAGGGGGGAGACCTATGGCTACACCTTC; CDR3 protein: CASSNSHRGETYGYTF
clone size: -; D gene: TRBD2; J gene: TRBJ2-1; V gene: TRBV6-5; CDR3 length: 15; CDR3 DNA: TGTGCCAGCAGTTATCGGGAGGCGTCCTACAATGAGCAGTTCTTC; CDR3 protein: CASSYREASYNEQFF
clone size: -; D gene: -; J gene: TRBJ2-7; V gene: TRBV7-2; CDR3 length: 12; CDR3 DNA: TGTGCCAGCAGCTTAACAGGGAGAATCCTGTACTTC; CDR3 protein: CASSLTGRILYF
clone size: -; D gene: TRBD2; J gene: TRBJ2-2; V gene: TRBV5-1; CDR3 length: 15; CDR3 DNA: TGCGCCAGCAGCTTTACTAGCGGGAGGACCGGGGAGCTGTTTTTT; CDR3 protein: CASSFTSGRTGELFF
clone size: few; D gene: -; J gene: TRBJ2-2; V gene: TRBV9; CDR3 length: 16; CDR3 DNA: TGTGCCAGCAGCCTCGGCAGGGGATCGGTAGGCGGGGAGCTGTTTTTT; CDR3 protein: CASSLGRGSVGGELFF
clone size: -; D gene: TRBD1; J gene: TRBJ1-2; V gene: TRBV2; CDR3 length: 14; CDR3 DNA: TGTGCCAGCAGAGTCGGACAGGGGGTCTATGGCTACACCTTC; CDR3 protein: CASRVGQGVYGYTF